This record concerns one T cell receptor beta chain sequence. Its cognate antigen is unknown. This record comes from a study of monozygotic twins with inflammatory bowel disease. General study points: Researchers report that IBD patients shared fewer clonotypes with others than healthy twins, especially amid disease activity.

Donors each gave around 2.6 ml of blood. Making cDNA involved eight separate reactions per sample. TCRdb re-called the 5' RACE reads; one entry per CDR3 protein, DNA not given. In total, the table holds around 370,000 distinct CDR3 sequences. The material sequenced was blood. The TCR sequence derives from a human donor with ulcerative colitis or Crohn's disease, or a healthy co-twin of an affected twin (not recorded which).

The CDR3 here is CSGRTASFEQYF. The chain couples TRBV29-1 to TRBJ2-7; the D gene TCRdb calls, TRBD1, cannot be checked with no DNA. The CDR3 sequence is 12 residues long. The V gene's germline CDR1 is SQVTM and CDR2 ANQGSEA.